The 29 T cell receptor beta chains below all came from one sample that was sequenced in a study of prognosis after radiotherapy for stage I lung cancer. Using two-round multiplex PCR, the authors amplified TCR beta CDR3 from genomic DNA. Gene-specific TRBV and TRBJ primers were used in PCR round one. TCRdb used MiXCR to reprocess the multiplex PCR reads, holding one entry per CDR3 protein. The data contain more than 30,000 distinct CDR3 sequences, about 33% of them singletons. Here the sequenced sample was PBMCs, taken before or after stereotactic body radiation therapy (not recorded which). Every receptor here comes from a donor aged 50 or older with non-small cell lung cancer.

V gene TRBV10-3 combines with J gene TRBJ2-7; D gene uncertain. Trimming left V 3 bases short and J 3 bases short, with 12 bases between. Germline loops: CDR1 ENHRY, CDR2 SYGVKD. CDR3 length: 14 residues. The CDR3 sequence is CAISESDGNYEQYF. In DNA, the CDR3 is TGTGCCATCAGTGAATCGGACGGCAACTACGAGCAGTACTTC.

This clonotype was detected many times. This chain links TRBV15 with TRBJ1-5; D remains ambiguous. V lost 0 bases and J lost 7, with 4 bases in between. There are 12 residues in the CDR3. Germline V gives CDR1 LNHNV, CDR2 YYDKDF (reference sequence). The CDR3 nucleotides are TGTGCCACCAGCAGAGATCCGCAGCCCCAGCATTTT. Translation: CATSRDPQPQHF.

This clonotype was recorded many times. The chain's CDR3 is CASSLNQREGETQYF. CDR3 DNA sequence: TGTGCCAGCAGTTTAAACCAGCGGGAGGGGGAGACCCAGTACTTC. V gene TRBV12-3 or TRBV12-4 combines with J gene TRBJ2-5; 10 positions match TRBD2. The CDR3 covers 15 residues. J was trimmed by 5 bases and V by 2 bases; bases with no gene match: 5.

This clonotype was observed at least ten times. The genes are TRBV20-1 and TRBJ2-6, with D perhaps TRBD2 (5 bases). CDR3 length equals 19 residues. V gave up 1 base and J gave up 0 bases, with 19 bases separating them. Germline V gene lookup returns CDR1 DFQATT and CDR2 SNEGSKA (reference sequence). CDR3 loop: CSARGTQFSINSGANVLTF. The CDR3 region has the DNA TGCAGTGCTAGAGGGACTCAATTCTCCATAAACTCTGGGGCCAACGTCCTGACTTTC.

The rearrangement uses TRBV14 and TRBJ1-1, with TRBD1 matching over 9 bases. V was clipped by 4 bases and J by 11 bases; unmatched bases: 14. Germline V gene data show CDR1 as SGHDN and CDR2 as FVKESK. There are 15 residues in the CDR3. CDR3 sequence reads: CASSRVQGALGSAFF. The CDR3 DNA is TGTGCCAGCAGCCGCGTACAGGGGGCTCTAGGTTCGGCTTTCTTT.

The CDR3 bases are TGTGCCTGGAGCCGGGACCACGGACAGGGGAAGGGCACTGAAGCTTTCTTT. Its translation: CAWSRDHGQGKGTEAFF. The chain links TRBV30 to TRBJ1-1; 9 bases agree with TRBD1. With V trimmed by 3 bases and J by 4 bases, 15 bases remained unmatched. The CDR3 has 17 amino acids. Germline lookup yields CDR1 GTSNPN and CDR2 SVGIG (reference sequence).

In regard to this clonotype: Mismatch with germline at one junction end may stem from a read error. The chain recombines TRBV7-9 with TRBJ2-7; no clear D gene. CDR1 and CDR2 (germline): SEHNR, FQNEAQ (reference sequence). The CDR3 extends over 13 amino acids. The CDR3 DNA follows: TGTGCTAGCACCCTGGTCAATTATGACGAGCAGTACTTC. Its translation: CASTLVNYDEQYF.

This clonotype was counted many times. V is TRBV12-3 or TRBV12-4 and J is TRBJ2-2, with a weak D call TRBD2 (6 bases). CDR3 length: 13 amino acids. V lost 6 bases and J lost 3, with 8 bases in between. CDR3 sequence: CASRRGDTGELFF. Here the CDR3 DNA reads TGTGCCAGCAGGCGCGGGGACACCGGGGAGCTGTTTTTT.

This clonotype was detected many times. The chain links TRBV19 to TRBJ2-6; 8 nucleotides line up with TRBD2. V gave up 6 bases and J gave up 2 bases; unmatched junction bases: 6. The CDR3 runs 16 residues. CDR1 LNHDA and CDR2 SQIVND come from the germline V gene (reference sequence). The chain's CDR3 is CASSHPGGAGANVLTF. CDR3 bases: TGTGCCAGTAGCCACCCCGGGGGGGCTGGGGCCAACGTCCTGACTTTC.

Note on this clonotype: Since a far larger clone is one base different, this is likely a read error. V usage is TRBV6-4 and J usage is TRBJ1-6; D is undetermined. Germline V gene lookup returns CDR1 MRHNA and CDR2 SNTAGT. Trimming left V 8 bases short and J 8 bases short, with 13 bases between. The CDR3 extends over 13 amino acids. CDR3 amino acids: CASGTVADSPLHF. CDR3 DNA: TGTGCCAGCGGAACAGTGGCAGATTCACCCCTCCACTTT.

This clonotype was recorded many times. The chain combines TRBV7-3 with TRBJ2-1, with D hard to call. The CDR3 sequence is 15 residues long. V shed 6 bases and J shed 2 bases, with 14 bases lying between them. The germline CDR1 and CDR2 sequences are SGHTA and FQGTGA. Here the CDR3 reads CASSPNPLPYNEQFF. The CDR3 DNA follows: TGTGCCAGCAGTCCTAACCCGTTACCCTACAATGAGCAGTTCTTC.

This clonotype appeared many times. The chain combines TRBV30 with TRBJ2-7; 8 bases are a match to TRBD1. V was clipped by 3 bases and J by 7 bases; unmatched bases: 2. The CDR3 covers 11 residues. Per the germline V gene, CDR1 is GTSNPN and CDR2 is SVGIG (reference sequence). CDR3 in amino acids: CAWRQGGEQYF. CDR3 coding DNA: TGTGCCTGGAGACAGGGGGGAGAGCAGTACTTC.

A word on this clonotype: A read error likely explains this, since a far larger clone differs by one base. V is TRBV7-9 and J is TRBJ2-7, with 7 bases identical to TRBD1. The CDR3 covers 16 residues. CDR1 is SEHNR and CDR2 is FQNEAQ in the germline V gene (reference sequence). Losses at the gene ends were 5 bases for V and 5 bases for J; bases not matched to a gene: 15. CDR3 sequence reads: CASSPERGLWSNEQYF. The CDR3 DNA reads as TGTGCCAGCAGCCCTGAGAGGGGGCTTTGGTCCAACGAGCAGTACTTC.

This chain joins TRBV6-1 and TRBJ1-1; the D is unclear. Germline CDR1 is MNHNS and CDR2 is SASEGT. The CDR3 is made up of 15 amino acids. V was pared by 3 bases and J by 0 bases, with 11 bases between. As DNA, the CDR3 is TGTGCCAGCAGTGACTCCGTTGGAGTGAACACTGAAGCTTTCTTT. Translated: CASSDSVGVNTEAFF.

This clonotype was counted at least ten times. This CDR3 reads CASTGTTISSEQFF. CDR3 in DNA: TGTGCCAGTACCGGGACTACAATATCTAGTGAGCAGTTCTTC. The V call is TRBV12-3 or TRBV12-4, the J call TRBJ2-1; TRBD2 aligns across 7 bases. V lost 9 bases to trimming and J lost 9 bases; unmatched junction nucleotides: 14. The CDR3 is 14 residues long.

The chain recombines TRBV27 with TRBJ2-2; D is ambiguous. Germline CDR1 reads MNHEY; CDR2 reads SMNVEV (reference sequence). This CDR3 comprises 15 residues. V gave up 0 bases and J gave up 6 bases, with 11 bases separating them. In nucleotides, the CDR3 is TGTGCCAGCAGTTTATCGGGGTTTTTCGCCGGGGAGCTGTTTTTT. It yields the protein CASSLSGFFAGELFF.

This clonotype occurred many times. The chain joins TRBV3-1 to TRBJ2-3; D tentatively fits TRBD1 or TRBD2 (5 bases each). The CDR3 is 14 amino acids. CDR1 and CDR2 from the germline V gene are LGHDT and YNNKEL (reference sequence). V lost 4 bases to trimming and J lost 1 base, with 9 bases between them. CDR3 protein: CASSLGPGTDTQYF. The CDR3 DNA sequence: TGTGCCAGCAGCCTGGGACCTGGCACAGATACGCAGTATTTT.

This clonotype occurred many times. V gene TRBV7-9 combines with J gene TRBJ2-5, with 7 bases aligning to TRBD1. The CDR3 loop spans 13 amino acids. The V segment lost 5 bases and the J segment 9 bases; nucleotides outside the gene matches: 9. The germline CDR1 and CDR2 sequences are SEHNR and FQNEAQ (reference sequence). The CDR3 DNA sequence: TGTGCCAGCAGCCCCCAACAGGGGACGGCCCAGTACTTC. It specifies CASSPQQGTAQYF. The variable domain in full, with the rest retrieved from reference TRBV7-9 and TRBJ2-5, is DTGVSQNPRHKITKRGQNVTFRCDPISEHNRLYWYRQTLGQGPEFLTYFQNEAQLEKSRLLSDRFSAERPKGSFSTLEIQRTEQGDSAMYLCASSPQQGTAQYFGPGTRLLVL.

The sample holds many counts of this clonotype. The chain couples TRBV7-3 to TRBJ2-3; unclear D gene. Looked up from germline, CDR1 is SGHTA and CDR2 is FQGTGA. This CDR3 contains 16 residues. Trimming removed 5 bases at V and 1 base at J, with 16 bases between. CDR3 DNA sequence: TGTGCCAGCAGCCAGGATTTGGGGTCCGGCACAGATACGCAGTATTTT. Translation gives CASSQDLGSGTDTQYF. The complete variable domain, with remaining parts taken from reference TRBV7-3 and TRBJ2-3, reads GAGVSQTPSNKVTEKGKYVELRCDPISGHTALYWYRQSLGQGPEFLIYFQGTGAADDSGLPNDRFFAVRPEGSVSTLKIQRTERGDSAVYLCASSQDLGSGTDTQYFGPGTRLTVL.

This clonotype has ten or more counts. This chain uses TRBV2 with TRBJ2-5; TRBD1 matches 12 bases. V shed 6 bases, J shed 4 bases, and the junction held 3 bases outside the gene matches. CDR1 is SNHLY and CDR2 is FYNNEI in the germline V gene. CDR3 length equals 14 residues. CDR3 protein: CASSGTGGGETQYF. The DNA of the CDR3 is TGTGCCAGCAGCGGGACAGGGGGCGGAGAGACCCAGTACTTC.

Remarks on this clonotype: This sequence is one base from a far larger clone and is likely a read error. The chain links TRBV6-2 or TRBV6-3 to TRBJ1-5; no clear D gene. V dropped 10 bases and J dropped 3 bases, with 13 bases sitting between them. CDR3 length: 13 residues. Germline assignment: CDR1 MNHEY and CDR2 SVGEGT. Written as DNA, the CDR3 is TGTGCCACGGATCAGGTACCCAATCAGCCCCAGCATTTT. It translates to CATDQVPNQPQHF.

About this clonotype itself: It is likely a read error, because the conserved phenylalanine at the end of the CDR3 is missing. The chain combines TRBV28 with TRBJ2-3; TRBD1 might be the D (5 bases). Germline CDR1 and CDR2: MDHEN and SYDVKM. The V end lost 5 bases, the J end lost 3 bases, and 15 bases lay between the germline ends. This CDR3 region has 15 residues. The CDR3 region has the DNA TGTGCCAGCAGTGACTCCCCAGGGCTAACAGATACGCAGTATCTT. Protein: CASSDSPGLTDTQYL.

The chain employs TRBV29-1 and TRBJ2-2; D is possibly TRBD1 or TRBD2 (5 bases each). Trimming left V 4 bases short and J 0 bases short, with 9 bases between. The germline V gene encodes CDR1 SQVTM and CDR2 ANQGSEA. This CDR3 spans 14 amino acids. This chain's CDR3 is CSVARGANTGELFF. For the CDR3, the DNA is TGCAGCGTTGCGAGGGGCGCGAACACCGGGGAGCTGTTTTTT.

This clonotype was counted many times. The chain carries TRBV24-1 and TRBJ2-1; TRBD2 aligns across 8 bases. The CDR3 totals 16 residues. V trimming: 1 base; J trimming: 2 bases; junction bases outside the gene matches: 3. Germline V gene lookup returns CDR1 KGHDR and CDR2 SFDVKD. CDR3 region: CATSDFGSGTYNEQFF. CDR3 bases: TGTGCCACCAGTGATTTTGGTAGCGGGACCTACAATGAGCAGTTCTTC.

Many counts were recorded for this clonotype. This chain uses TRBV5-5 with TRBJ1-1, with D perhaps TRBD1 (5 bases). From germline, CDR1 is SGHKS and CDR2 YYEKEE (reference sequence). V lost 3 bases and J 0 bases, leaving 6 bases between the germline ends. This CDR3 spans 13 amino acids. The CDR3 region is CASSSTVNTEAFF. DNA of the CDR3: TGTGCCAGCAGCTCGACAGTGAACACTGAAGCTTTCTTT.

At least ten counts were recorded for this clonotype. The genes are TRBV2 and TRBJ2-7; D uncertain. The V and J ends lost 2 bases and 3 bases respectively, with 14 bases between them. CDR3 length: 15 amino acids. CDR1 and CDR2 (germline): SNHLY, FYNNEI. CDR3 protein: CASSENRPRVYEQYF. Here the CDR3 DNA reads TGTGCCAGCAGTGAAAACCGGCCTAGGGTCTACGAGCAGTACTTC.

This clonotype occurred many times. The chain is built from TRBV7-2 and TRBJ1-2, with TRBD1 identical over 11 bases. Germline V lookup: CDR1 SGHTA, CDR2 FQGNSA. CDR3 length equals 14 residues. The V and J ends lost 5 bases and 7 bases, in that order; junction bases with no gene match: 6. Here the CDR3 reads CASSMGQGDGGYTF. The CDR3 region has the DNA TGTGCCAGCAGCATGGGACAGGGGGATGGTGGCTACACCTTC.

The rearrangement links TRBV6-1 to TRBJ2-2; a weak D match, TRBD2 (6 bases). The CDR3 is 15 amino acids. Between the trimmed V and J ends, which lost 6 bases and 3 bases, there was a span of 14 bases. Germline V gives CDR1 MNHNS, CDR2 SASEGT. DNA of the CDR3: TGTGCCAGCAGCCCCCGGGAGTTGTACACCGGGGAGCTGTTTTTT. Translating gives CASSPRELYTGELFF.

As regards this clonotype: A much larger clone lies a single base off, so this may be a read error. The V and J genes are TRBV29-1 and TRBJ1-2; D remains unclear. CDR3 length: 12 amino acids. Germline CDR1 is SQVTM and CDR2 is ANQGSEA. The CDR3: CSVDRHNYVYTF. DNA for the CDR3: TGCAGCGTGGACCGACACAACTATGTCTACACCTTC.